This TCR beta chain was recorded in a study of blood T cell repertoires in COVID-19. Study details: The United States, Italy and Spain supplied acute and convalescent COVID-19 samples. Nucleic acid was either cDNA or gDNA, and it came from T cells, B-cell-depleted T cells, or PBMCs.

In the original processing: Reference gene primer amplification yielded estimated nucleated cell counts. This table comes from immunoSEQ multiplex PCR, and its TCRdb copy is limited to in-frame clones, with some not included. Clone size and V and J calls were adopted from that table, with D and trimming inferred from the DNA. The sample lists fewer than 250,000 clones, around 80% occurring once. The sequenced material came from peripheral blood. The sequence came from an elderly woman with acute or convalescent COVID-19.

In nucleotides, the CDR3 is TGCGCCAGCAGTTGGGCCCAGGGGCAAGAGACCCAGTACTTC. It yields the protein CASSWAQGQETQYF. The chain employs TRBV5-1 and TRBJ2-5, with D possibly being TRBD1 (6 bases). CDR1 is SGHRS and CDR2 is YFSETQ in the germline V gene. Trimming stripped 5 bases from V and 2 bases from J, with 13 bases between. This CDR3 is built from 14 residues.